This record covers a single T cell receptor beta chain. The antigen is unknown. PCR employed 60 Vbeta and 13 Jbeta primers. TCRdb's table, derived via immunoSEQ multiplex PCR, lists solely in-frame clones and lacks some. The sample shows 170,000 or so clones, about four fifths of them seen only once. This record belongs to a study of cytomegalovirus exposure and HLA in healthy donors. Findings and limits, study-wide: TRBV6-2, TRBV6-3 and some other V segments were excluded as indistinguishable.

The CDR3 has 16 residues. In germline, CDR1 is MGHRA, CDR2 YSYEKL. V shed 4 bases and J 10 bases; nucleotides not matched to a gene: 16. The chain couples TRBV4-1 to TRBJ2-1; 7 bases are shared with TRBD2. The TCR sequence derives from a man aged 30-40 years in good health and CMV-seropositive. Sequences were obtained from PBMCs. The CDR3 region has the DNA TGCGCCAGCAGCCCTACGCGGGCTAGCGGCATACGGGAGCAGTTCTTC. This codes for CASSPTRASGIREQFF.